This TCR beta chain was identified during a study of cytomegalovirus exposure and HLA in healthy donors. With 60 Vbeta and 13 Jbeta primers, the PCR was carried out. Some clones are missing from TCRdb's copy, which holds only in-frame ones; the method was immunoSEQ multiplex PCR. This table has about 200,000 clones, around three quarters appearing once. Points on this clone: Its specificity is unknown.

Broader study findings: A missense variant in DCLRE1C was later tied to TCR beta V- and J-gene trimming. Earlier analysis found most TCR beta V segments productive about 87% or about 30% of the time.

This CDR3 spans 14 amino acids. V shed 0 bases and J shed 4 bases, with 11 bases lying between them. CDR1 is SGHNT and CDR2 is YYREEE in the germline V gene (reference sequence). Sequencing was carried out using PBMCs. The chain has TRBV5-4 and TRBJ2-7; possible D gene TRBD2, 5 bases. This clonotype was sampled from a woman in her 30s in good health and CMV-seronegative. In nucleotides, the CDR3 is TGTGCCAGCAGCTTGGGGTCAGCGGAGTACGAGCAGTACTTC. It translates to CASSLGSAEYEQYF. The variable domain in full, with the rest retrieved from reference TRBV5-4 and TRBJ2-7, is ETGVTQSPTHLIKTRGQQVTLRCSSQSGHNTVSWYQQALGQGPQFIFQYYREEENGRGNFPPRFSGLQFPNYSSELNVNALELDDSALYLCASSLGSAEYEQYFGPGTRLTVT.